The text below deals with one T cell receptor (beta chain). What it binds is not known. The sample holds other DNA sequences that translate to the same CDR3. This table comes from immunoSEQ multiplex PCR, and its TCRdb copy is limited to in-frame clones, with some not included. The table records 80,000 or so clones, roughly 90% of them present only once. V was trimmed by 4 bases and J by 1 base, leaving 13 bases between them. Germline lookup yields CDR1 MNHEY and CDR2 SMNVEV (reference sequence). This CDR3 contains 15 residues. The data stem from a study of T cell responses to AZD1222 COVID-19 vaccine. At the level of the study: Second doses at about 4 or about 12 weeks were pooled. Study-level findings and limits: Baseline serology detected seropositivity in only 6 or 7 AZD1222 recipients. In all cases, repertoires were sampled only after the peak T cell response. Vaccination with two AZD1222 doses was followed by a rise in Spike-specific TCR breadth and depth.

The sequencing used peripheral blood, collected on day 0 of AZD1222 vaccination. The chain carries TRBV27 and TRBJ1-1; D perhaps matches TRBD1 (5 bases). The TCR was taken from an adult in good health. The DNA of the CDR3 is TGTGCCAGCAGTTCACCGGGACGGTCGAACACTGAAGCTTTCTTT. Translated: CASSSPGRSNTEAFF.